This TCR beta chain was sequenced in a study of response to subunit inactivated influenza vaccine. Study conclusions and caveats: The study's authors posited that every seasonal influenza vaccination enlists few new T cells.

With regard to this clonotype: Its antigen is currently unknown.

The CDR3 has 15 amino acids. The germline V gene encodes CDR1 DFQATT and CDR2 SNEGSKA (reference sequence). Trimming removed 1 base at V and 7 bases at J, with 16 bases between. Using its own MiXCR run on the RT-PCR reads, TCRdb lists one record per CDR3 protein. Of 500,000 to 600,000 distinct CDR3 sequences listed, 13% are singletons. The TCR sequence derives from a man over 45 who received an inactivated influenza vaccine. Sequencing used PBMCs from blood, obtained around seven weeks after vaccination. The chain uses TRBV20-1 and TRBJ1-4, with D unclear. The CDR3 region is CSARGGGVAGEKLFF. CDR3 sequence (DNA): TGCAGTGCTAGAGGCGGCGGGGTAGCGGGTGAAAAACTGTTTTTT.